One TCR beta chain is described in this entry. As yet, its antigen is unknown. Other DNA sequences from this sample encode an identical CDR3 as well. The data originate from a study of shared clonotypes between healthy human individuals. Study at large: In total, the donors were two women and a few men aged 18 to 49.

Study conclusions and caveats: Generation probabilities of non-shared clonotypes were lower (relative to those shared by all four donors). Clonotypes that were shared across four donors made up approximately 5% of naive CD4 clonotypes. Represented genetic and exposure-history diversity was restricted by having few donors.

Profiling relied on immunoSEQ multiplex PCR, and the TCRdb table lists in-frame clones only, not all of them. The sample shows fewer than 1.8 million clones, 98% to 99% of them seen only once. The CDR3 contains 13 residues. The germline V and J ends were trimmed by 4 bases and 4 bases, with 12 bases remaining between them. Germline CDR1 SGHRS, CDR2 YFSETQ. This receptor was taken from a man younger than 40 in good health. Sequenced input: naive CD4+ T cells sorted from blood. Regarding subset: CD45RA+ positively selected. V and J are TRBV5-1 and TRBJ2-7; possible D gene TRBD2, 6 bases. CDR3 sequence reads: CASSPGRGYEQYF. CDR3 coding DNA: TGCGCCAGCAGCCCGGGGCGGGGATACGAGCAGTACTTC.